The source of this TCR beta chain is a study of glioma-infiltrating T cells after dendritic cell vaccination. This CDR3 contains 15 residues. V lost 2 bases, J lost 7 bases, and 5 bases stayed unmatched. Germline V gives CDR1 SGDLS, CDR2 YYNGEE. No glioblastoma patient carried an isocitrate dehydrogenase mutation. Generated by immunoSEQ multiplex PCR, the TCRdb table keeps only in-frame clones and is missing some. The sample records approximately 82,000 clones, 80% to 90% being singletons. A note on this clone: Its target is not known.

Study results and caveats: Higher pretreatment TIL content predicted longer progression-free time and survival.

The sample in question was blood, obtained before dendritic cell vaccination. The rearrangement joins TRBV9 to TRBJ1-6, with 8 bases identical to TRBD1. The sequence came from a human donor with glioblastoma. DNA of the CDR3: TGTGCCAGCAGCGTGGAGGGACAGGTAAATTCACCCCTCCACTTT. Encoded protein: CASSVEGQVNSPLHF.